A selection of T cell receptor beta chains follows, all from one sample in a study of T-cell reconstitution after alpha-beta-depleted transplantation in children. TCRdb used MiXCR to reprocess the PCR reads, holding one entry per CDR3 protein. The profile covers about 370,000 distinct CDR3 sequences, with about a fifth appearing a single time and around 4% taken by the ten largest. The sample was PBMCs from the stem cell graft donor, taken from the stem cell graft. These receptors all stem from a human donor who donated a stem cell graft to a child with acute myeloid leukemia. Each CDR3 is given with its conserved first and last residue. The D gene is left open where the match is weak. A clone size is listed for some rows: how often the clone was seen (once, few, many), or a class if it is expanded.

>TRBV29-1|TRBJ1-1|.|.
TGCAGCGTTACGCAGGGTGGGAACACTGAAGCTTTCTTT
CSVTQGGNTEAFF
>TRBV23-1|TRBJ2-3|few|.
TGCGCCAGCGGACCAATCCCCACAGATACGCAGTATTTT
CASGPIPTDTQYF
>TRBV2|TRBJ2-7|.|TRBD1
TGTGCCAGCGGGACAGGGGTACCCTACGAGCAGTACTTC
CASGTGVPYEQYF
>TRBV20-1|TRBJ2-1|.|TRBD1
TGCAGTGCTAGCGGCGACATACGGACAGGGCAAACCTACAATGAGCAGTTCTTC
CSASGDIRTGQTYNEQFF
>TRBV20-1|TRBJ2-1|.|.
TGCAGTGCTAGTTGGTTCCCCCGCTCCTACAATGAGCAGTTCTTC
CSASWFPRSYNEQFF
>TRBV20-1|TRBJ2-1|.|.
TGCTGTGCTAGAGATCTGCCGAGACTAGACTCCTACAATGAGCAGTTCTTC
CCARDLPRLDSYNEQFF
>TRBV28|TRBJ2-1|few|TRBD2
TGTGCCAGCAGTGCAGGACTAGCGGGAGTAGTTGAGCAGTTCTTC
CASSAGLAGVVEQFF
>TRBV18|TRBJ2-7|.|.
TGTGCCAGCTCACCAAGGCTTCGGGCCTACGAGCAGTACTTC
CASSPRLRAYEQYF
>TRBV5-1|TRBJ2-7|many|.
TGCGCCAGCAGCTCCCTTCAGGGATCCTACGAGCAGTACTTC
CASSSLQGSYEQYF
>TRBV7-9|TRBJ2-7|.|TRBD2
TGTGCCAGCAGCTTAGCAGCGGGAGCTTGGGAGCAGTACTTC
CASSLAAGAWEQYF
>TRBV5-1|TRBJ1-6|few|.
TGCGCCAGCAGCTTGGCCGGGCGATCACCCCTCCACTTT
CASSLAGRSPLHF
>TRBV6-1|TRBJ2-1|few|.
TGTGCCAGCAGCGACTTCGATTCCTACAATGAGCAGTTCTTC
CASSDFDSYNEQFF
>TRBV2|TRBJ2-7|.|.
TGTGCCAGCAGTGTAGGGCCCTTCTACGAGCAGTACTTC
CASSVGPFYEQYF
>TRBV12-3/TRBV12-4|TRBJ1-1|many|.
TGTGCCAGCAGTTCAGGAGGGAACACTGAAGCTTTCTTT
CASSSGGNTEAFF
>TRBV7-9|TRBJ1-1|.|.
TGTGCCAGCAGCTTGGAAAGGGTAGGGAACACTGAAGCTTTCTTT
CASSLERVGNTEAFF
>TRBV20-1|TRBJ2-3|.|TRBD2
TGCAGTGCTAGAGTATGGCAGGGAGGGGATACGCAGTATTTT
CSARVWQGGDTQYF
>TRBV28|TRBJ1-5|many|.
TGTGCCAGCAGAGGACTTACAGGATATAGCAATCAGCCCCAGCATTTT
CASRGLTGYSNQPQHF
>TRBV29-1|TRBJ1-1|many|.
TGCAGCGTTAGGCAGCCCCTGAACACTGAAGCTTTCTTT
CSVRQPLNTEAFF
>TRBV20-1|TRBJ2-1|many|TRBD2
TGCAGTGCTAGTACTAGCGGGACATACAATGAGCAGTTCTTC
CSASTSGTYNEQFF
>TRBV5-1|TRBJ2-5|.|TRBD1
TGCGCCAGCAGCTTAACAGGGGGATACGGAGAGACCCAGTACTTC
CASSLTGGYGETQYF
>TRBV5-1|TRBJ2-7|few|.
TGCGCCAGCAGCCCCAAGACCGGGTGGGAGCAGTACTTC
CASSPKTGWEQYF
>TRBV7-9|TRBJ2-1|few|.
TGTGCCAGCAGCTTAAACTCCCCCGAGCAGTTCTTC
CASSLNSPEQFF
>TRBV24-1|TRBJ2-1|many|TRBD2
TGTGCCACCAGTGGGATAAGCGGGAGGTCCTACAATGAGCAGTTCTTC
CATSGISGRSYNEQFF
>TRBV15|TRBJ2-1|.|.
TGTGCCACCAGCAGAGATAGCGGATACAATGAGCAGTTCTTC
CATSRDSGYNEQFF
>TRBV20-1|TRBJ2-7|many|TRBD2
TGCAGTGCTGAGACCGGGACTACGATATACGAGCAGTACTTC
CSAETGTTIYEQYF
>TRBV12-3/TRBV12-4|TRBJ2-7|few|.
TGTGCCAGCAGTTTAGCGGGACATCAAAATTACGAGCAGTACTTC
CASSLAGHQNYEQYF
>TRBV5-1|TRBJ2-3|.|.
TGCGCCAGCAGCTTCGGGGAAACCTATAGCACAGATACGCAGTATTTT
CASSFGETYSTDTQYF
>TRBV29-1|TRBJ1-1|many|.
TGCAGCGTCAGCTCCGGGAACACTGAAGCTTTCTTT
CSVSSGNTEAFF
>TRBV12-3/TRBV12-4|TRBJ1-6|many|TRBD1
TGTGCCAGTTCCGGGACAGTCTTTTCACCCCTCCACTTT
CASSGTVFSPLHF
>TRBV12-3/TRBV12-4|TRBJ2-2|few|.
TGTGCCAGCAGTTTAAGCCTGGAAGCCGGGGAGCTGTTTTTT
CASSLSLEAGELFF
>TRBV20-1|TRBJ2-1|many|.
TGCAGTGCTAGTGCGCGGGCCCTCAATGAGCAGTTCTTC
CSASARALNEQFF
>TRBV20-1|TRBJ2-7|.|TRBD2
TGCAGTGCTACCGGACTAGCTCAAGACCGGCAGTACTTC
CSATGLAQDRQYF
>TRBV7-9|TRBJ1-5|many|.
TGTGCCAGCAGCTTGGGAGTGGGGGATAGCAATCAGCCCCAGCATTTT
CASSLGVGDSNQPQHF
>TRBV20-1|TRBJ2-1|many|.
TGCAGTGCTACCCTAAACAATGAGCAGTTCTTC
CSATLNNEQFF
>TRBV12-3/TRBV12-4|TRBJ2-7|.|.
TGTGCCAGCAGTCCTGGGCCGGACTCGTTATACGAGCAGTACTTC
CASSPGPDSLYEQYF
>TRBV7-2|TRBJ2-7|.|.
TGTGCCAGCAGCTTTAAAGAGGGAATTGTCTACGAGCAGTACTTC
CASSFKEGIVYEQYF
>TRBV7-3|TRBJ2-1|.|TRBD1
TGTGCCAGCAGCTTGACAGGGCTTTACAATGAGCAGTTCTTC
CASSLTGLYNEQFF
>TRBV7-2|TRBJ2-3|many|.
TGTGCCAGCAGCTTAGATGGGTTAGATACGCAGTATTTT
CASSLDGLDTQYF